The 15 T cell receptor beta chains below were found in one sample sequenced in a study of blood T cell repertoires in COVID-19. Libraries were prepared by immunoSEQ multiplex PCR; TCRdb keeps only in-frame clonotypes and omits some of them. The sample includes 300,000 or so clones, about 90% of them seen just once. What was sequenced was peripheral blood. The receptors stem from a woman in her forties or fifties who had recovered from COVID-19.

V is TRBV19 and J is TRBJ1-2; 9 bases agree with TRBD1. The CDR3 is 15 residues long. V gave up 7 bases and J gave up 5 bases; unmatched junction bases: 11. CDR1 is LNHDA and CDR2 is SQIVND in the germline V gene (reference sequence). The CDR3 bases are TGTGCCAGTACCCCAGGACAGGGGATTTATTATGGCTACACCTTC. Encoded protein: CASTPGQGIYYGYTF.

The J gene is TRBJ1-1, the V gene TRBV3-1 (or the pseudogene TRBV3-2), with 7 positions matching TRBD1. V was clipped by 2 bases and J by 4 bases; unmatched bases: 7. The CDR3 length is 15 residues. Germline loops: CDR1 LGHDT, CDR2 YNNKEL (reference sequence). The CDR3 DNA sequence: TGTGCCAGCAGCCAAAGGGAGACAGGGTTCACTGAAGCTTTCTTT. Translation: CASSQRETGFTEAFF.

Here the CDR3 reads CSLSAYYNEQFF. In nucleotides, the CDR3 is TGCAGCCTTTCTGCCTACTACAATGAGCAGTTCTTC. V gene TRBV29-1 combines with J gene TRBJ2-1; unclear D gene. In germline, CDR1 is SQVTM, CDR2 ANQGSEA. The CDR3 contains 12 residues. V gave up 8 bases and J gave up 3 bases, with 11 bases separating them.

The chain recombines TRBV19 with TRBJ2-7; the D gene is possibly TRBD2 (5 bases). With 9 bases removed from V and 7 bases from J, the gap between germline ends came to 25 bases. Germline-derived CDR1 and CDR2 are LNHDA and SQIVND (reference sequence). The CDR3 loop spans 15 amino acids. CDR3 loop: CASKEGRALDREQYF. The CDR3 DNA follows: TGTGCCAGCAAAGAGGGAAGGGCCCTGGATCGGGAGCAGTACTTC.

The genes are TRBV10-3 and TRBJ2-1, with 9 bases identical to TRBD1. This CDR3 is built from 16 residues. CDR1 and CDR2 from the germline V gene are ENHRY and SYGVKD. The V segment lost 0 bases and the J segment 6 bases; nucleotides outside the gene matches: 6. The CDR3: CAISESYGTGSNEQFF. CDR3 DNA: TGTGCCATCAGTGAGTCTTACGGGACAGGGTCCAATGAGCAGTTCTTC.

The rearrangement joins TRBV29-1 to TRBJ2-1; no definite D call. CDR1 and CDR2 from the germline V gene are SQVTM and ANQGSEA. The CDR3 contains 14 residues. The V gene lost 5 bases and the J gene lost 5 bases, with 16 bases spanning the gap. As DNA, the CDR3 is TGCAGCGTTACTAACCGAAGGAGCGACAATGAGCAGTTCTTC. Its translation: CSVTNRRSDNEQFF.

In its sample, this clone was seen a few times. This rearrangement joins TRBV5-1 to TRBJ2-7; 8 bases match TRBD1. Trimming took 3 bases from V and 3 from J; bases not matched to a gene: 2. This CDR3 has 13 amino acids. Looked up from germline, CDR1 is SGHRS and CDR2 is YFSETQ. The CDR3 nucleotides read TGCGCCAGCAGCTGGACAGGGTACTACGAGCAGTACTTC. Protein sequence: CASSWTGYYEQYF.

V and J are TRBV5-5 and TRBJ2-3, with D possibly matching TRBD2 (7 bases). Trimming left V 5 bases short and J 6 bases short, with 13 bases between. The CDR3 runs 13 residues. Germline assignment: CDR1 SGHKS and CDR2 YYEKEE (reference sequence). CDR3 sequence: CASSRGAGDTQYF. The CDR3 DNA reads TGTGCCAGCAGTCGGGGGGCAGGGGATACGCAGTATTTT.

The CDR3, as DNA: TGTGCCAGCTCACCAGAGAATACGGAGAAACTGTTTTTT. Protein product: CASSPENTEKLFF. The genes are TRBV18 and TRBJ1-4; no clear D. V was cut by 2 bases and J by 11 bases, with 12 bases left in between. CDR1 KGHSH and CDR2 LQKENI come from the germline V gene. CDR3 length: 13 amino acids.

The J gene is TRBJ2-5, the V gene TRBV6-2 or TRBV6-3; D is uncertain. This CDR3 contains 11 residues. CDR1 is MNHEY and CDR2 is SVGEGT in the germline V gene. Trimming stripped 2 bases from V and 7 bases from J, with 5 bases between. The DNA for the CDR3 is TGTGCCAGCAGTTACCTAGGGACCCAGTACTTC. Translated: CASSYLGTQYF.

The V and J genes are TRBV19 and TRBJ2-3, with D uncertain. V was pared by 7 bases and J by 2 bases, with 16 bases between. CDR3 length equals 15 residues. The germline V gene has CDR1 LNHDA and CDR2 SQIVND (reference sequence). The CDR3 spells CASNPSPRSTDTQYF. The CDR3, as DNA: TGTGCCAGTAACCCCTCGCCCCGGTCCACAGATACGCAGTATTTT. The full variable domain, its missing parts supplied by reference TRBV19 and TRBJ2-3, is DGGITQSPKYLFRKEGQNVTLSCEQNLNHDAMYWYRQDPGQGLRLIYYSQIVNDFQKGDIAEGYSVSREKKESFPLTVTSAQKNPTAFYLCASNPSPRSTDTQYFGPGTRLTVL.

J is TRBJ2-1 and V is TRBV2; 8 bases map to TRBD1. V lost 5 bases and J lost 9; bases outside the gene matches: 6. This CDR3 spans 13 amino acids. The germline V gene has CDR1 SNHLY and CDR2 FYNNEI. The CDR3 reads CASSRTGIFEQFF. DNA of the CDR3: TGTGCCAGCAGTAGGACAGGGATCTTTGAGCAGTTCTTC.

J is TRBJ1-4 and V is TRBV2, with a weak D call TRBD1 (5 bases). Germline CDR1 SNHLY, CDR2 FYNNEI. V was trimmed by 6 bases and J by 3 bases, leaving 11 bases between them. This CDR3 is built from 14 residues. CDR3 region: CASRYRFANEKLFF. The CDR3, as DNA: TGTGCCAGCAGATACAGGTTTGCTAATGAAAAACTGTTTTTT.

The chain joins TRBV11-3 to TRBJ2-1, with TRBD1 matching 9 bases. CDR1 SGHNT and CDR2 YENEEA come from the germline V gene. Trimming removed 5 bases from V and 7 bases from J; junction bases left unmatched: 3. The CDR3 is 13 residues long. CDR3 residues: CASSRQGGNEQFF. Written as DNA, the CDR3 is TGTGCCAGCAGCCGACAGGGGGGGAATGAGCAGTTCTTC.

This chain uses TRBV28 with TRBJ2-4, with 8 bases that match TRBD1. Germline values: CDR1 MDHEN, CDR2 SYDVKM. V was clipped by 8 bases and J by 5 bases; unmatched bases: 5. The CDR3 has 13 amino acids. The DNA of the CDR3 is TGTGCCAGCTCGGACAGGGCTCAAAACATTCAGTACTTC. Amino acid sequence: CASSDRAQNIQYF.